In its sample, the clone carrying this T cell receptor beta chain was seen a few times. The antigen is not known. This sample stems from a study of T-cell reconstitution after alpha-beta-depleted transplantation in children. The study's findings and limits: The origin of high day-60 TCRbeta diversity in some patients lay in surviving recipient T cells and thymic progenitors. At one year after transplant, newly produced T cells mostly accounted for T-cell counts and diversity.

Construction of the TCRbeta library involved unique molecular identifiers. One entry per CDR3 protein, called by TCRdb with MiXCR from the PCR reads. Here the sample spans about 640,000 distinct CDR3 sequences, about an eighth being singletons. Sequencing used PBMCs, mostly from graft donor cells, obtained 360 days after TCRalphabeta/CD19-depleted stem cell transplant. The TCR comes from a male patient younger than 18 who had a stem cell transplant for acute myeloid leukemia, so the T cells may come from the graft donor.

CDR3 loop: CASSPRALRNNTGELFF. The CDR3 nucleotides are TGTGCCAGCAGCCCCCGGGCTCTCCGAAATAACACCGGGGAGCTGTTTTTT. J is TRBJ2-2 and V is TRBV6-1, with no clear D. The CDR3 has 17 amino acids. Germline assignment: CDR1 MNHNS and CDR2 SASEGT. The V end lost 6 bases, the J end lost 2 bases, and 19 bases lay between the germline ends.